The T cell receptor (beta chain) under discussion was sequenced for a study of blood T cell repertoires in COVID-19. Here immunoSEQ multiplex PCR was the method, and the copy in TCRdb shows in-frame clones only, minus some. This sample has 310,000 or so clones; 87% occur once, and the top ten carry 8% to 9.5%. With 7 bases clipped from V and 0 bases from J, the junction kept 9 bases outside the gene matches. CDR1 is SNHLY, CDR2 FYNNEI, per germline. This CDR3 is built from 16 residues. Sequenced: PBMCs or T cells enriched from blood (not recorded which). The chain couples TRBV2 to TRBJ2-3; 8 nucleotides agree with TRBD2. The receptor was isolated from a woman aged 18 to 35 who had recovered from COVID-19. In DNA, the CDR3 is TGTGCCAGCACCTCGCGCGCGGGGGGAAGCACAGATACGCAGTATTTT. It encodes CASTSRAGGSTDTQYF.